One sample yielded the 10 T cell receptor beta chains listed below, sequenced in a study of early T cells in non-severe SARS-CoV-2 infection. One entry per CDR3 protein, called by TCRdb with MiXCR from the 5' RACE reads. The sample contains fewer than 60,000 distinct CDR3 sequences, 9.5% to 12% of which appear only once. The sequenced sample was whole blood. The receptors originated from an adult who was a healthcare worker with PCR-confirmed SARS-CoV-2 infection or an uninfected control (not recorded which).

This clonotype has just one count. Since a much larger clone is just one base distant, this may be a read error. This chain links TRBV19 with TRBJ2-6; 14 bases agree with TRBD2. The CDR3 contains 17 residues. V was clipped by 10 bases and J by 2 bases; unmatched bases: 7. Germline lookup yields CDR1 LNHDA and CDR2 SQIVND (reference sequence). CDR3: CATTGLAGGAGANVLTF. CDR3 bases: TGTGCCACCACCGGACTAGCGGGGGGAGCTGGGGCCAACGTCCTGACTTTC.

The gene calls are TRBV28 and TRBJ2-3; D might be TRBD1 or TRBD2, each matching 5 bases. Per the germline V gene, CDR1 is MDHEN and CDR2 is SYDVKM. V was cut by 6 bases and J by 0 bases, with 7 bases left in between. The length of the CDR3 is 13 residues. CDR3 protein: CASSRDSTDTQYF. CDR3 nucleotides: TGTGCCAGCAGCCGGGACAGCACAGATACGCAGTATTTT.

This clonotype was observed many times. This chain links TRBV4-3 with TRBJ2-1; possibly TRBD1 for D (6 bases). The ends were cut back, 2 bases at V and 1 base at J, with 6 bases in the middle. The CDR3 spans 14 residues. Germline CDR1 reads LGHNA; CDR2 reads YSLEER. The CDR3 reads CASSQRGSYNEQFF. DNA for the CDR3: TGCGCCAGCAGCCAAAGGGGGTCCTACAATGAGCAGTTCTTC.

The gene calls are TRBV7-3 and TRBJ2-3; 9 nucleotides align to TRBD2. There are 16 residues in the CDR3. V was pared by 5 bases and J by 1 base, with 7 bases of the junction left unmatched. Germline CDR1 is SGHTA and CDR2 is FQGTGA. The CDR3, as DNA: TGTGCCAGCAGCCCTATAGCGGGAGAGGGCACAGATACGCAGTATTTT. Its protein is CASSPIAGEGTDTQYF.

This clonotype was seen repeatedly, ten times or more. The genes are TRBV29-1 and TRBJ2-1, with 9 bases matching TRBD2. This CDR3 contains 14 residues. Losses at the gene ends were 7 bases for V and 3 bases for J; bases not matched to a gene: 7. Germline values: CDR1 SQVTM, CDR2 ANQGSEA. The CDR3 nucleotides are TGCAGCGCCCCCACTAGCGGGTTCTACAATGAGCAGTTCTTC. Its protein product is CSAPTSGFYNEQFF.

This clonotype came up many times. This chain links TRBV14 with TRBJ2-1, with D perhaps TRBD1 (5 bases). The CDR3 covers 13 residues. Germline values: CDR1 SGHDN, CDR2 FVKESK. V lost 4 bases, J lost 5 bases, and 9 bases lay in between. The CDR3 region is CASSPRTNNEQFF. The CDR3 region has the DNA TGTGCCAGCAGCCCAAGGACAAACAATGAGCAGTTCTTC.

This clonotype was detected many times. The CDR3: CASSYSGDPYEQYF. The CDR3 coding sequence is TGTGCCAGCAGCTACAGCGGGGATCCCTACGAGCAGTACTTC. This rearrangement joins TRBV11-2 to TRBJ2-7, with TRBD2 matching over 7 bases. CDR3 length: 14 amino acids. The junction had 5 bases not matched to a gene; V was cut back by 4 bases and J by 2 bases. Germline-derived CDR1 and CDR2 are SGHAT and FQNNGV. Using reference TRBV11-2 and TRBJ2-7 for the parts outside the CDR3, the full variable domain is EAGVAQSPRYKIIEKRQSVAFWCNPISGHATLYWYQQILGQGPKLLIQFQNNGVVDDSQLPKDRFSAERLKGVDSTLKIQPAKLEDSAVYLCASSYSGDPYEQYFGPGTRLTVT.

In its sample, this clonotype was seen many times. The chain has TRBV5-1 and TRBJ2-1, with 7 positions matching TRBD2. The germline CDR1 and CDR2 sequences are SGHRS and YFSETQ. Trimming cost V 3 bases and J 5 bases; bases outside gene matches: 5. This CDR3 is built from 14 residues. The CDR3 DNA reads as TGCGCCAGCAGCTCTGCGGGGGACGACAATGAGCAGTTCTTC. Translation gives CASSSAGDDNEQFF.

There are a few counts of this clonotype. This rearrangement joins TRBV3-1 to TRBJ1-1; 8 nucleotides match TRBD1. CDR3 length: 18 residues. Trimming cost V 5 bases and J 6 bases; bases outside gene matches: 20. Germline assignment: CDR1 LGHDT and CDR2 YNNKEL (reference sequence). CDR3 in amino acids: CASSGRGAGTGFMAEAFF. As DNA, the CDR3 is TGTGCCAGCAGCGGCAGGGGTGCCGGGACAGGCTTTATGGCTGAAGCTTTCTTT.

CDR3 loop: CASSTTSGHNEQFF. For the CDR3, the DNA is TGTGCCAGCAGCACCACTAGCGGCCACAATGAGCAGTTCTTC. This chain uses TRBV7-2 with TRBJ2-1; 8 bases are shared with TRBD2. J lost 5 bases, V lost 5 bases, and 5 bases had no gene match. This CDR3 region has 14 residues. The V gene's germline CDR1 is SGHTA and CDR2 FQGNSA.